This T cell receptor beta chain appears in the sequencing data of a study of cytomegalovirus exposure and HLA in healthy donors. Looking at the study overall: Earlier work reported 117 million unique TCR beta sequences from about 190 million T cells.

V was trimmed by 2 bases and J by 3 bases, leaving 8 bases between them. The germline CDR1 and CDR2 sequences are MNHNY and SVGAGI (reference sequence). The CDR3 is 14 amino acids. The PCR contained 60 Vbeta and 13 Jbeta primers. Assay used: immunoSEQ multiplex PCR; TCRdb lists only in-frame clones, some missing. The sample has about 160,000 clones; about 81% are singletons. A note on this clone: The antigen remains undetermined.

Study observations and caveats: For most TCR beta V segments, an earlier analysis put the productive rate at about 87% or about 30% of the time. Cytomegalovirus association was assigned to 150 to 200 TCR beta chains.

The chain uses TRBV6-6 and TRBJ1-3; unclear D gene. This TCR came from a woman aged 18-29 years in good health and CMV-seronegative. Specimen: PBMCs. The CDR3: CASSYESVGNTIYF. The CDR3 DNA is TGTGCCAGCAGTTACGAGTCCGTTGGAAACACCATATATTTT.